This T cell receptor beta chain was observed in a study of blood T cells in healthy people across ages. Primed by a sample-barcoded 5' primer and a J-beta primer mix, a second PCR proceeded for about 6 to 12 cycles. TCRdb re-derived calls from the 5' RACE reads in MiXCR, one entry per CDR3 protein. The repertoire holds about 670,000 distinct CDR3 sequences, roughly half seen once, with roughly 13% in the top ten. Findings and limits, study-wide: Unknown donor CMV status possibly confounded expanded clonotype changes.

Each donor was a healthy Caucasian individual from Russia, aged about 6 to 95. The draw of peripheral blood yielded approximately 10 milliliters from each donor. With regard to this clonotype: Its antigen is currently unknown.

V was cut by 3 bases and J by 5 bases, with 8 bases left in between. There are 13 residues in the CDR3. Germline loops: CDR1 MDHEN, CDR2 SYDVKM. The sequence was obtained from a woman aged 80 or older in good health. The V call is TRBV28, the J call TRBJ2-1, with a possible D match to TRBD1 (5 bases). Source material: blood. The CDR3 sequence is CASSFTGDNEQFF. CDR3 nucleotide sequence: TGTGCCAGCAGTTTCACAGGAGACAATGAGCAGTTCTTC.